One sample yielded the 18 T cell receptor beta chains listed below, sequenced in a study of blood T cell repertoires in COVID-19. The protocol was immunoSEQ multiplex PCR, while the TCRdb copy is restricted to in-frame clones and leaves out a portion. Among approximately 230,000 clones listed, approximately 90% were seen once. The sequencing input was PBMCs or T cells enriched from blood (not recorded which). Source of these receptors: a woman in her 30s who had recovered from COVID-19.

The chain has TRBV28 and TRBJ1-2, with TRBD1 as a possible D gene (5 bases). The CDR3 totals 12 residues. Germline CDR1 reads MDHEN; CDR2 reads SYDVKM. Deletions cut 7 bases from V and 9 bases from J, with 15 bases between. CDR3 sequence (DNA): TGTGCCAGCACAGGCAGGGTGAAAAGCTACACCTTC. Protein: CASTGRVKSYTF.

The J gene is TRBJ2-1, the V gene TRBV29-1, with 8 positions matching TRBD1. This CDR3 contains 12 residues. Per germline, CDR1 SQVTM and CDR2 ANQGSEA. Trimming at V came to 4 bases and at J to 8 bases, leaving 4 bases not matched to a gene. CDR3 nucleotides: TGCAGCGTTGCCGGACAGGGCGATGAGCAGTTCTTC. It specifies CSVAGQGDEQFF.

This clone was seen just once. V and J are TRBV18 and TRBJ1-2; D might be TRBD1 (5 bases). This CDR3 has 15 amino acids. Trimming removed 3 bases at V and 7 bases at J, with 18 bases between. Germline V CDR1 and CDR2: KGHSH, LQKENI. The CDR3 nucleotides read TGTGCCAGCTCACCTTCCAGGGAAAGTGAAGCTGGCTACACCTTC. Amino acid sequence: CASSPSRESEAGYTF.

This clone was detected once. This rearrangement joins TRBV28 to TRBJ2-4; weak D call: TRBD1 (6 bases). Germline-derived CDR1 and CDR2 are MDHEN and SYDVKM. CDR3 length equals 15 residues. V dropped 4 bases and J dropped 0 bases, with 10 bases sitting between them. The CDR3 loop is CASSSQGLAKNIQYF. CDR3 bases: TGTGCCAGCAGTTCACAGGGATTAGCCAAAAACATTCAGTACTTC.

The V gene is TRBV9, the J gene TRBJ1-3, with 12 nucleotides matching TRBD1. Germline assignment: CDR1 SGDLS and CDR2 YYNGEE. V lost 0 bases to trimming and J lost 4 bases; unmatched junction nucleotides: 5. This CDR3 contains 17 residues. In nucleotides, the CDR3 is TGTGCCAGCAGCGTAGAGGGACAGGGGGCCATAGGAAACACCATATATTTT. It codes for CASSVEGQGAIGNTIYF.

The chain joins TRBV9 to TRBJ2-1, with 8 bases aligning to TRBD2. Germline lookup yields CDR1 SGDLS and CDR2 YYNGEE. The CDR3 runs to 16 residues. V was pared by 2 bases and J by 6 bases, with 10 bases of the junction left unmatched. The CDR3 sequence is CASSVSRAGASNEQFF. The CDR3 region has the DNA TGTGCCAGCAGCGTTTCCCGAGCGGGGGCAAGCAATGAGCAGTTCTTC.

Only one count was recorded for this clone. The V and J genes are TRBV27 and TRBJ1-2; D is unresolved. Trimming removed 2 bases at V and 10 bases at J, with 14 bases between. This CDR3 comprises 13 residues. The germline CDR1 and CDR2 sequences are MNHEY and SMNVEV (reference sequence). The CDR3 sequence: CASSLGGSAYYTF. CDR3 sequence (DNA): TGTGCCAGCAGTTTAGGCGGGTCCGCCTACTACACCTTC.

In this sample, this clone turned up a few times. The chain joins TRBV6-5 to TRBJ1-1; D is possibly TRBD1 (6 bases). V lost 6 bases to trimming and J lost 1 base, with 12 bases between them. CDR1 and CDR2 from the germline V gene are MNHEY and SVGAGI. The length of the CDR3 is 14 residues. CDR3 bases: TGTGCCAGCAGGGAGACAGGTGCGAACACTGAAGCTTTCTTT. Its protein product is CASRETGANTEAFF.

The chain recombines TRBV4-3 with TRBJ2-3; D perhaps matches TRBD2 (6 bases). The CDR3 runs to 18 residues. The germline V gene encodes CDR1 LGHNA and CDR2 YSLEER. Between the trimmed V and J ends, which lost 0 bases and 3 bases, there was a span of 19 bases. The DNA for the CDR3 is TGCGCCAGCAGCCAAGACGGGGGATTGTGGGCACGAACAGATACGCAGTATTTT. Translation: CASSQDGGLWARTDTQYF.

The V call is TRBV6-2 or TRBV6-3, the J call TRBJ2-5, with D perhaps matching TRBD2 (5 bases). The CDR3 is made up of 17 amino acids. Germline V gene lookup returns CDR1 MNHEY and CDR2 SVGEGT. V was shortened by 0 bases and J by 3 bases, with 17 bases between the two germline ends. The CDR3 coding sequence is TGTGCCAGCAGTTACTCGGAGCGGAACAAAATAAAAGAGACCCAGTACTTC. It specifies CASSYSERNKIKETQYF.

This sequence joins TRBV30 and TRBJ1-1, with D tentatively TRBD1 (6 bases). V shed 8 bases and J shed 4 bases, with 17 bases lying between them. CDR3 length: 13 residues. The germline V gene encodes CDR1 GTSNPN and CDR2 SVGIG (reference sequence). Here the CDR3 reads CAARGGPGTEAFF. CDR3 in DNA: TGTGCCGCCCGCGGGGGGCCGGGCACTGAAGCTTTCTTT.

The rearrangement links TRBV19 to TRBJ1-5; 7 bases align to TRBD1. Looked up from germline, CDR1 is LNHDA and CDR2 is SQIVND (reference sequence). V lost 5 bases and J lost 3; bases outside the gene matches: 10. The CDR3 has 16 amino acids. For the CDR3, the DNA is TGTGCCAGTAGTGACGGGACAGTTTATTCCAATCAGCCCCAGCATTTT. Encoded protein: CASSDGTVYSNQPQHF.

This chain joins TRBV19 and TRBJ1-4; 7 positions agree with TRBD1. CDR3 length: 15 amino acids. Germline values: CDR1 LNHDA, CDR2 SQIVND (reference sequence). V was pared by 4 bases and J by 8 bases, with 10 bases of the junction left unmatched. The CDR3 nucleotides read TGTGCCAGTAGTACCTCCGGGACAGAACTAGAAAAACTGTTTTTT. Amino acids: CASSTSGTELEKLFF. The full variable domain, in which reference TRBV19 and TRBJ1-4 provide the parts outside the CDR3, is DGGITQSPKYLFRKEGQNVTLSCEQNLNHDAMYWYRQDPGQGLRLIYYSQIVNDFQKGDIAEGYSVSREKKESFPLTVTSAQKNPTAFYLCASSTSGTELEKLFFGSGTQLSVL.

The V and J genes are TRBV15 and TRBJ1-2; the D gene is possibly TRBD1 (6 bases). V was clipped by 1 base and J by 10 bases, with 10 bases between them. The CDR3 loop spans 12 amino acids. Germline V gene lookup returns CDR1 LNHNV and CDR2 YYDKDF (reference sequence). CDR3 sequence: CATSRGTDIYTF. In DNA form, the CDR3 reads TGTGCCACCAGCAGAGGGACAGACATCTACACCTTC.

V and J are TRBV5-1 and TRBJ1-4, with 7 nucleotides matching TRBD1. The CDR3 is 16 amino acids. The germline V gene has CDR1 SGHRS and CDR2 YFSETQ. With 6 bases clipped from V and 3 bases from J, the junction kept 11 bases outside the gene matches. CDR3 region: CASNPTGPWANEKLFF. CDR3 sequence (DNA): TGCGCCAGCAACCCGACAGGGCCTTGGGCTAATGAAAAACTGTTTTTT.

On this clone: The same CDR3 can be traced to other DNA sequences in this sample. The V and J genes are TRBV7-2 and TRBJ2-5; D might be TRBD2 (6 bases). V lost 3 bases and J 1 base, leaving 9 bases between the germline ends. CDR3 length equals 14 residues. The V gene's germline CDR1 is SGHTA and CDR2 FQGNSA. CDR3: CASSFQGGQETQYF. CDR3 bases: TGTGCCAGCAGCTTTCAGGGAGGCCAAGAGACCCAGTACTTC.

This chain joins TRBV7-2 and TRBJ2-5, with no clear D. Between the trimmed V and J ends, which lost 4 bases and 4 bases, there was a span of 10 bases. CDR3 size: 13 residues. Per germline, CDR1 SGHTA and CDR2 FQGNSA. The chain's CDR3 is CASSYSIAETQYF. Here the CDR3 DNA reads TGTGCCAGCAGCTATAGTATAGCAGAGACCCAGTACTTC.

This chain uses TRBV25-1 with TRBJ2-7, with a weak D call TRBD2 (6 bases). Trimming cost V 2 bases and J 3 bases, with 8 bases left between them. Germline loops: CDR1 MGHDK, CDR2 SYGVNS. This CDR3 spans 13 amino acids. The CDR3 reads CASSEGGYYEQYF. CDR3 in DNA: TGTGCCAGCAGTGAAGGGGGGTACTACGAGCAGTACTTC.